The 14 T cell receptor beta chains listed next were all sequenced from one sample in a study of cytomegalovirus exposure and HLA in healthy donors. The PCR was carried out with 60 Vbeta primers and 13 Jbeta primers. Data came from immunoSEQ multiplex PCR; TCRdb stores just in-frame clones and leaves some out. Of fewer than 45,000 clones in the sample, about two thirds are singletons; the top ten hold about 3.2%. Sequencing used PBMCs. All receptors come from a woman aged 25 to 39 in good health and CMV-seronegative.

This chain joins TRBV15 and TRBJ1-5, with TRBD1 identical over 10 bases. This CDR3 comprises 15 residues. The germline V gene encodes CDR1 LNHNV and CDR2 YYDKDF (reference sequence). The junction had 4 bases not matched to a gene; V was cut back by 3 bases and J by 5 bases. The CDR3 region is CATSSFGTGDQPQHF. For the CDR3, the DNA is TGTGCCACCAGCAGTTTTGGGACAGGGGATCAGCCCCAGCATTTT.

There are a few counts of this clone. The rearrangement links TRBV30 to TRBJ1-1; D is ambiguous. V dropped 8 bases and J dropped 5 bases, with 15 bases sitting between them. Germline CDR1 GTSNPN, CDR2 SVGIG (reference sequence). This CDR3 spans 12 amino acids. CDR3 coding DNA: TGTGCCGGAGGGCTAGGGCGGACTGAAGCTTTCTTT. It encodes CAGGLGRTEAFF.

The V call is TRBV5-1, the J call TRBJ2-3, with TRBD2 identical over 10 bases. The germline V gene encodes CDR1 SGHRS and CDR2 YFSETQ. V lost 0 bases, J lost 3 bases, and 1 base stayed unmatched. This CDR3 has 15 residues. CDR3 coding DNA: TGCGCCAGCAGCTTGGGGACTAGCGGTACAGATACGCAGTATTTT. Amino acid sequence: CASSLGTSGTDTQYF.

This clone occurred a few times. The chain uses TRBV21-1 and TRBJ2-7; whether TRBD1, the table's D call, matches the DNA was not checked. TRBV21-1 is described as a pseudogene. The CDR3 runs 18 residues. CDR3 region: CASSKAGGDRVLAYEQYF. The DNA for the CDR3 is TGTGCCAGCAGCAAAGCGGGGGGGGACAGGGTCCTTGCTTACGAGCAGTACTTC.

The chain links TRBV2 to TRBJ2-3; 7 bases agree with TRBD2. This CDR3 comprises 15 residues. Germline trimming cut 3 bases from V and 2 bases from J; bases unmatched to any gene: 5. Germline CDR1 SNHLY, CDR2 FYNNEI. The CDR3 DNA reads as TGTGCCAGCAGTGACGTTCTAGCGGTCACAGATACGCAGTATTTT. The encoded protein is CASSDVLAVTDTQYF. The full variable domain, completed using reference TRBV2 and TRBJ2-3, is EPEVTQTPSHQVTQMGQEVILRCVPISNHLYFYWYRQILGQKVEFLVSFYNNEISEKSEIFDDQFSVERPDGSNFTLKIRSTKLEDSAMYFCASSDVLAVTDTQYFGPGTRLTVL.

This clone has a handful of counts. The rearrangement joins TRBV29-1 to TRBJ2-1; 14 nucleotides align to TRBD2. J was trimmed by 8 bases and V by 3 bases; bases with no gene match: 3. Germline V gene lookup returns CDR1 SQVTM and CDR2 ANQGSEA. This CDR3 is 14 amino acids long. CDR3 coding DNA: TGCAGCGTTGATGGGACTAGCGGGAGCGATGAGCAGTTCTTC. It codes for CSVDGTSGSDEQFF.

This chain connects TRBV30 to TRBJ2-3, with D unclear. V was shortened by 2 bases and J by 4 bases, with 4 bases between the two germline ends. This CDR3 is 11 amino acids long. The germline V gene has CDR1 GTSNPN and CDR2 SVGIG (reference sequence). CDR3 in amino acids: CAWSTADTQYF. CDR3 nucleotides: TGTGCCTGGAGTACGGCAGATACGCAGTATTTT. The full variable domain, with the rest looked up from reference TRBV30 and TRBJ2-3, is SQTIHQWPATLVQPVGSPLSLECTVEGTSNPNLYWYRQAAGRGLQLLFYSVGIGQISSEVPQNLSASRPQDRQFILSSKKLLLSDSGFYLCAWSTADTQYFGPGTRLTVL.

The genes are TRBV5-6 and TRBJ2-1; TRBD2 agrees at 7 bases. The CDR3 totals 12 residues. The junction had 8 bases not matched to a gene; V was cut back by 2 bases and J by 15 bases. Looked up from germline, CDR1 is SGHDT and CDR2 is YYEEEE. The CDR3 protein is CASSLGAGDWFF. As DNA, the CDR3 is TGTGCCAGCAGCTTAGGTGCGGGAGATTGGTTCTTC.

The table lists this clone with a few counts. This chain connects TRBV6-4 to TRBJ2-7; 8 positions match TRBD1. CDR3 length equals 15 residues. From germline, CDR1 is MRHNA and CDR2 SNTAGT. The trim removed 6 bases at V and 2 bases at J, leaving 9 bases unmatched. CDR3 loop: CASRGQDLPTYEQYF. For the CDR3, the DNA is TGTGCCAGCAGGGGACAGGACCTACCCACCTACGAGCAGTACTTC.

The chain recombines TRBV7-9 with TRBJ1-2; D perhaps matches TRBD1 (6 bases). The germline V gene has CDR1 SEHNR and CDR2 FQNEAQ (reference sequence). Trimming took off 4 bases at V and 6 bases at J, with 12 bases between the two ends. This CDR3 comprises 13 residues. CDR3 loop: CASSSTGSHGYTF. CDR3 in DNA: TGTGCCAGCAGCTCGACAGGATCCCATGGCTACACCTTC. The full variable domain, with the rest looked up from reference TRBV7-9 and TRBJ1-2, is DTGVSQNPRHKITKRGQNVTFRCDPISEHNRLYWYRQTLGQGPEFLTYFQNEAQLEKSRLLSDRFSAERPKGSFSTLEIQRTEQGDSAMYLCASSSTGSHGYTFGSGTRLTVV.

The chain recombines TRBV6-5 with TRBJ2-3, with TRBD1 as a possible D gene (6 bases). The germline V gene has CDR1 MNHEY and CDR2 SVGAGI. V was shortened by 0 bases and J by 4 bases, with 14 bases between the two germline ends. The CDR3 sequence is 16 residues long. The CDR3 DNA reads as TGTGCCAGCAGTTACTCGATCCAGGGGTCTTCAGATACGCAGTATTTT. Protein sequence: CASSYSIQGSSDTQYF.

The chain carries TRBV2 and TRBJ1-2, with a weak D call TRBD1 (5 bases). This CDR3 has 14 amino acids. Between the trimmed V and J ends, which lost 4 bases and 4 bases, there was a span of 13 bases. Germline V gene lookup returns CDR1 SNHLY and CDR2 FYNNEI. Written as DNA, the CDR3 is TGTGCCAGCAGTGGGGGGGTCAGAACCTATGGCTACACCTTC. Translation: CASSGGVRTYGYTF.

CDR3 sequence reads: CATSRDHRATQHF. The DNA of the CDR3 is TGTGCCACCAGCAGAGACCACAGGGCGACCCAGCATTTT. The chain links TRBV15 to TRBJ1-5; possible D gene TRBD1, 6 bases. The CDR3 is 13 amino acids. Germline-derived CDR1 and CDR2 are LNHNV and YYDKDF (reference sequence). The V end lost 0 bases, the J end lost 11 bases, and 11 bases lay between the germline ends.

This rearrangement joins TRBV11-3 to TRBJ2-1, with 7 positions matching TRBD1. CDR1 and CDR2 from the germline V gene are SGHNT and YENEEA. This CDR3 has 15 amino acids. After removal of 5 bases from V and 4 bases from J, the junction contained 8 bases not matched to a gene. CDR3: CASSPSGQMYNEQFF. Here the CDR3 DNA reads TGTGCCAGCAGCCCTTCGGGACAGATGTACAATGAGCAGTTCTTC.